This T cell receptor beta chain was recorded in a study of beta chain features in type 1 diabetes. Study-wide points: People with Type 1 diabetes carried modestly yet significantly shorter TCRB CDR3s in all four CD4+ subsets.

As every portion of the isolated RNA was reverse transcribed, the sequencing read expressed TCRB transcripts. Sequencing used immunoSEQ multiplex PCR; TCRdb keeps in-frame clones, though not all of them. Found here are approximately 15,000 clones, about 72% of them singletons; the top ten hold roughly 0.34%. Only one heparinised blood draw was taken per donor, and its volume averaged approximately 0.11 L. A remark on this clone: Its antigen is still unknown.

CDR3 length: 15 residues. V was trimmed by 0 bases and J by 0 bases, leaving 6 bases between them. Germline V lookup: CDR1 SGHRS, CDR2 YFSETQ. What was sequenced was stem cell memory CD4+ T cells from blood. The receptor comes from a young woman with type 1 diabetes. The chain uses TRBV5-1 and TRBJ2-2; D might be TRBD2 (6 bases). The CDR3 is CASSLGTTNTGELFF. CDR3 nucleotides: TGCGCCAGCAGCTTGGGGACTACGAACACCGGGGAGCTGTTTTTT.